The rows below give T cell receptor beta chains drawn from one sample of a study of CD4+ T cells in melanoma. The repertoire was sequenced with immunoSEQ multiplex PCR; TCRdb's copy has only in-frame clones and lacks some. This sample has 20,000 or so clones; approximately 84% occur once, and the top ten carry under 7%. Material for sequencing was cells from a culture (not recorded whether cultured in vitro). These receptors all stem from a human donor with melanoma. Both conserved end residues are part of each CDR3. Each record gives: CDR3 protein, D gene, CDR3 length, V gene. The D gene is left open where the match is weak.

CDR3aa: CASSFRTGGHIQYF
d_gene: TRBD1
len: 14
v_gene: TRBV4-1

CDR3aa: CASKGTGSYEQYF
d_gene: TRBD1
len: 13
v_gene: TRBV19

CDR3aa: CACGTGGSYTF
d_gene: TRBD1
len: 11
v_gene: TRBV2

CDR3aa: CASSSGTGGPYEQYF
d_gene: TRBD1
len: 15
v_gene: TRBV11-2

CDR3aa: CASSPRDDAEQYF
d_gene: -
len: 13
v_gene: TRBV7-2

CDR3aa: CAIRYGKENSPLHF
d_gene: -
len: 14
v_gene: TRBV10-3

CDR3aa: CASSTGTPNQPQHF
d_gene: -
len: 14
v_gene: TRBV5-1

CDR3aa: CASSQQEYQETQYF
d_gene: -
len: 14
v_gene: TRBV25-1

CDR3aa: CASSPGGQGPTGELFF
d_gene: TRBD1
len: 16
v_gene: TRBV11-3

CDR3aa: CASSVGTNYGYTF
d_gene: -
len: 13
v_gene: TRBV6-1

CDR3aa: CSAQKGGDQPQHF
d_gene: -
len: 13
v_gene: TRBV29-1

CDR3aa: CASSLTYLTGRGGYTF
d_gene: -
len: 16
v_gene: TRBV7-3

CDR3aa: CAWSNSQGLSYEQYF
d_gene: -
len: 15
v_gene: TRBV30

CDR3aa: CASSSPWERYEQYF
d_gene: -
len: 14
v_gene: TRBV6-1

CDR3aa: CASSLGLWVNYGYTF
d_gene: -
len: 15
v_gene: TRBV5-1

CDR3aa: CASSVQGAYNSPLHF
d_gene: -
len: 15
v_gene: TRBV9

CDR3aa: CATSRDTGPLQTQYF
d_gene: -
len: 15
v_gene: TRBV15

CDR3aa: CASSLGQGSYNEQFF
d_gene: TRBD1
len: 15
v_gene: TRBV5-1

CDR3aa: CASSPKAQAFYGYTF
d_gene: -
len: 15
v_gene: TRBV7-9

CDR3aa: CASTLSGPEETQYF
d_gene: -
len: 14
v_gene: TRBV5-1